The 19 T cell receptor beta chains below all came from one sample that was sequenced in a study of CD8+CD57+ T cells in acquired aplastic anemia. Genomic DNA, serving as template, underwent TCR beta VDJ and CDR3 profiling. TCRdb reanalysed the reads using MiXCR and keeps one entry per CDR3 protein. The table has under 150,000 distinct CDR3 sequences, around 41% seen once; the top ten hold 8.4%. Specimen: sorted CD4+, CD8+, or CD8+CD57+ T cells (not recorded which) from PBMCs. Every receptor here comes from a human donor in good health, serving as a control.

This clonotype was seen only once. CDR3 amino acids: CSTQDTGEKLFF. In nucleotides, the CDR3 is TGCAGCACACAGGACACTGGTGAAAAACTGTTTTTT. This rearrangement joins TRBV29-1 to TRBJ1-4; D is perhaps TRBD1 (5 bases). Between the trimmed V and J ends, which lost 8 bases and 7 bases, there was a span of 14 bases. CDR1 and CDR2 from the germline V gene are SQVTM and ANQGSEA. This CDR3 spans 12 amino acids.

There are a few counts of this clonotype. At one boundary the junction diverges from the germline segment, which might be a read error. The chain is built from TRBV7-9 and TRBJ1-1; the D is unclear. Germline V gene lookup returns CDR1 SEHNR and CDR2 FQNEAQ (reference sequence). The CDR3 is 10 amino acids. DNA for the CDR3: TGTGCCAGCAGCTTCGTTGAAGGTTTCTTT. This gives the protein CASSFVEGFF.

V and J are TRBV27 and TRBJ2-7, with D unresolved. V shed 6 bases and J shed 4 bases, with 7 bases lying between them. Germline CDR1 reads MNHEY; CDR2 reads SMNVEV (reference sequence). This CDR3 contains 11 residues. CDR3 amino acids: CASRNSYEQYF. For the CDR3, the DNA is TGTGCCAGCAGGAATTCGTACGAGCAGTACTTC.

This clonotype was detected many times. It may be a read error: a sequence one base away is much more abundant. This chain connects TRBV29-1 to TRBJ1-3; unclear D gene. This CDR3 is 15 amino acids long. V lost 6 bases and J 0 bases, leaving 15 bases between the germline ends. Germline V gene lookup returns CDR1 SQVTM and CDR2 ANQGSEA. The CDR3 sequence is CSVMRGMSSGNTIYF. The CDR3 nucleotides are TGCAGCGTAATGCGAGGGATGAGCTCTGGAAACACCATATATTTT.

This chain links TRBV29-1 with TRBJ1-1; 7 bases agree with TRBD1. CDR1 SQVTM and CDR2 ANQGSEA come from the germline V gene. The length of the CDR3 is 13 residues. V was pared by 6 bases and J by 1 base, with 5 bases of the junction left unmatched. CDR3 sequence reads: CSVKQGRNTEAFF. In DNA form, the CDR3 reads TGCAGCGTAAAACAGGGGCGGAACACTGAAGCTTTCTTT.

A remark on this clonotype: A read error may be the cause here, since a much bigger clone is one base away. In DNA, the CDR3 is TGTGCCAGCAGCTTGGGGACAGGGGTAGAGACCCAGTACTTC. It translates to CASSLGTGVETQYF. The chain joins TRBV7-9 to TRBJ2-5, with 10 bases identical to TRBD1. The CDR3 is 14 amino acids. CDR1 SEHNR and CDR2 FQNEAQ come from the germline V gene (reference sequence). With V trimmed by 3 bases and J by 4 bases, 2 bases remained unmatched.

This clonotype was detected many times. This chain uses TRBV19 with TRBJ1-2; D might be TRBD1 (5 bases). Germline lookup yields CDR1 LNHDA and CDR2 SQIVND (reference sequence). Trimming removed 4 bases at V and 3 bases at J, with 21 bases between. The CDR3 totals 17 residues. CDR3 DNA sequence: TGTGCCAGTAGTACCCGGAATCGCGGGGGAGTGGACTATGGCTACACCTTC. This sequence encodes CASSTRNRGGVDYGYTF.

The gene calls are TRBV7-2 and TRBJ2-1, with TRBD2 matching over 10 bases. Germline values: CDR1 SGHTA, CDR2 FQGNSA. J lost 7 bases, V lost 0 bases, and 3 bases had no gene match. This CDR3 has 15 residues. The CDR3 DNA reads as TGTGCCAGCAGCTTAGCACTAGCGGGGTGGAATGAGCAGTTCTTC. Protein sequence: CASSLALAGWNEQFF.

This clonotype was seen ten or more times. The rearrangement uses TRBV19 and TRBJ2-2, with D tentatively TRBD2 (7 bases). V gave up 3 bases and J gave up 6 bases, with 17 bases separating them. This CDR3 comprises 16 residues. The germline V gene encodes CDR1 LNHDA and CDR2 SQIVND (reference sequence). In nucleotides, the CDR3 is TGTGCCAGTAGTATTGGGGGGGGCCCAGGGTCCGGGGAGCTGTTTTTT. It translates to CASSIGGGPGSGELFF.

This clonotype occurred many times. The chain carries TRBV5-1 and TRBJ2-5; D ambiguous. V lost 3 bases to trimming and J lost 4 bases, with 4 bases between them. The germline V gene has CDR1 SGHRS and CDR2 YFSETQ. The CDR3 has 11 residues. CDR3 bases: TGCGCCAGCAGCTCCCTAGAGACCCAGTACTTC. Translating it yields CASSSLETQYF.

The rearrangement uses TRBV25-1 and TRBJ2-1; TRBD2 matches at 10 bases. The CDR3 is 16 amino acids. Germline assignment: CDR1 MGHDK and CDR2 SYGVNS. With V trimmed by 1 base and J by 7 bases, 7 bases remained unmatched. Written as DNA, the CDR3 is TGTGCCAGCAGTGAATGGTCGCTAGCGGGAGAGAATGAGCAGTTCTTC. This codes for CASSEWSLAGENEQFF.

This chain joins TRBV5-1 and TRBJ2-1; a weak D match, TRBD2 (5 bases). This CDR3 region has 18 residues. Trimming took off 3 bases at V and 0 bases at J, with 19 bases between the two ends. Germline V CDR1 and CDR2: SGHRS, YFSETQ. The CDR3 region is CASSSYPAGLNSYNEQFF. Written as DNA, the CDR3 is TGCGCCAGCAGCTCTTATCCGGCGGGTTTGAACTCCTACAATGAGCAGTTCTTC.

This clonotype was counted at least ten times. The chain joins TRBV24-1 to TRBJ2-3; possibly TRBD2 for D (5 bases). The length of the CDR3 is 14 residues. Germline V CDR1 and CDR2: KGHDR, SFDVKD. V was clipped by 0 bases and J by 4 bases, with 7 bases between them. CDR3 sequence reads: CATSDLAGADTQYF. The CDR3 DNA is TGTGCCACCAGTGATTTGGCCGGGGCAGATACGCAGTATTTT.

This clonotype was seen ten or more times. The chain recombines TRBV20-1 with TRBJ1-4, with D unresolved. The length of the CDR3 is 11 residues. Trimming removed 7 bases at V and 7 bases at J, with 10 bases between. Germline V gives CDR1 DFQATT, CDR2 SNEGSKA (reference sequence). The CDR3, as DNA: TGCAGTGTTTGGTTGTTTGAAAAACTGTTTTTT. Protein product: CSVWLFEKLFF.

The rearrangement uses TRBV15 and TRBJ2-1; 12 bases align to TRBD2. Germline CDR1 reads LNHNV; CDR2 reads YYDKDF (reference sequence). The CDR3 extends over 15 amino acids. With 6 bases clipped from V and 5 bases from J, the junction kept 5 bases outside the gene matches. The CDR3 protein is CATSPSGGANNEQFF. CDR3 nucleotides: TGTGCCACCAGTCCTAGCGGGGGGGCTAACAATGAGCAGTTCTTC. Drawing the rest from reference TRBV15 and TRBJ2-1, the complete variable domain is DAMVIQNPRYQVTQFGKPVTLSCSQTLNHNVMYWYQQKSSQAPKLLFHYYDKDFNNEADTPDNFQSRRPNTSFCFLDIRSPGLGDTAMYLCATSPSGGANNEQFFGPGTRLTVL.

With respect to this clonotype: This may stem from a read error, because a much larger clone lies one nucleotide away. The chain recombines TRBV9 with TRBJ2-1; the D is unclear. There are 12 residues in the CDR3. Trimming pared 4 bases from V and 7 bases from J, leaving 9 bases between. Germline V gene sequence: CDR1 SGDLS, CDR2 YYNGEE. The CDR3, as DNA: TGTGCCAGCAGCCGTGCTGGTAATGAGCAGTTCTTC. Its protein is CASSRAGNEQFF.

The chain combines TRBV19 with TRBJ2-7, with D perhaps matching TRBD1 (7 bases). Trimming shortened V by 5 bases and J by 6 bases, and 17 bases separated the two germline ends. Germline V lookup: CDR1 LNHDA, CDR2 SQIVND (reference sequence). This CDR3 comprises 14 residues. The CDR3 region is CASSQGGVVGEQYF. Here the CDR3 DNA reads TGTGCCAGTAGTCAGGGGGGCGTAGTAGGCGAGCAGTACTTC.

This clonotype has ten or more counts. This CDR3 reads CASSPGGVENSPLHF. The CDR3 DNA reads TGCGCCAGCAGCCCCGGGGGGGTCGAGAATTCACCCCTCCACTTT. This chain connects TRBV5-1 to TRBJ1-6, with a tentative D call TRBD1 (5 bases). Trimming removed 4 bases from V and 7 bases from J, with 15 bases in between. The CDR3 loop spans 15 amino acids. Germline V lookup: CDR1 SGHRS, CDR2 YFSETQ.

The chain recombines TRBV15 with TRBJ2-5; TRBD1 aligns across 9 bases. The CDR3 is made up of 15 amino acids. In germline, CDR1 is LNHNV, CDR2 YYDKDF (reference sequence). The ends lost 3 bases at V and 5 bases at J; junction bases unmatched: 7. CDR3 sequence (DNA): TGTGCCACCAGCAGGGACAGGGGAAGCAGGGAGACCCAGTACTTC. It is translated as CATSRDRGSRETQYF.